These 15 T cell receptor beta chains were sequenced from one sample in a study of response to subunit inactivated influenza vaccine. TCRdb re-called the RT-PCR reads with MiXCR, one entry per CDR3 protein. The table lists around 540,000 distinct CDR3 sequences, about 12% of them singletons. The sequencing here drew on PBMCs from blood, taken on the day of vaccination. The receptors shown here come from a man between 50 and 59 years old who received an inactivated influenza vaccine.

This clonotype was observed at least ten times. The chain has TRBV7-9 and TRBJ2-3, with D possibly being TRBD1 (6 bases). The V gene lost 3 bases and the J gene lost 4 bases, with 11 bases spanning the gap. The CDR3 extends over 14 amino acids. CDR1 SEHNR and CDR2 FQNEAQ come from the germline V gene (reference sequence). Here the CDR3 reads CASSFAQGADTQYF. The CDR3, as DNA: TGTGCCAGCAGCTTCGCACAGGGAGCAGATACGCAGTATTTT.

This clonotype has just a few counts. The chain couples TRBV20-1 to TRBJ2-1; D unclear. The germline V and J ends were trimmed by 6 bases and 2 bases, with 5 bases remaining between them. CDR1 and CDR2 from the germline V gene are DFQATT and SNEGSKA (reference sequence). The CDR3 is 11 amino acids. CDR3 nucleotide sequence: TGCAGTGCGCAGACCTACAATGAGCAGTTCTTC. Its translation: CSAQTYNEQFF.

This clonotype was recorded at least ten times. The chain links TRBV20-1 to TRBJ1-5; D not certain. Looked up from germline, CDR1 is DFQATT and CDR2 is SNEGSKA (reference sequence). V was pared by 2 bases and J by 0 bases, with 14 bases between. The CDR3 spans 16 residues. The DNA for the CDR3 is TGCAGTGCTAGATCTGATATCCGTGGTAGCAATCAGCCCCAGCATTTT. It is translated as CSARSDIRGSNQPQHF.

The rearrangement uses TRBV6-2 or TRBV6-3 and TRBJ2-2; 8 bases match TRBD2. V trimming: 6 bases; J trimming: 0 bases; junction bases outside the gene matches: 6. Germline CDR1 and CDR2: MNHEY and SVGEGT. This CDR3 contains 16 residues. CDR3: CASRRSGGPNTGELFF. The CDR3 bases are TGTGCCAGCAGGAGAAGCGGGGGCCCGAACACCGGGGAGCTGTTTTTT.

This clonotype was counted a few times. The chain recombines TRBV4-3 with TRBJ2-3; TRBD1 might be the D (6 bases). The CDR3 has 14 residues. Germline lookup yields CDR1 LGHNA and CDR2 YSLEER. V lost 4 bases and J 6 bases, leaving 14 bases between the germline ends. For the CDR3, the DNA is TGCGCCAGCAGCCTGCGACAGGTTGCGGATACGCAGTATTTT. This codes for CASSLRQVADTQYF.

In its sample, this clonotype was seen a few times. CDR3 loop: CATSTSKELDEQYF. DNA for the CDR3: TGTGCCACCAGCACATCAAAGGAACTGGACGAGCAGTACTTC. The chain recombines TRBV24-1 with TRBJ2-7; D remains ambiguous. The CDR3 spans 14 residues. In germline, CDR1 is KGHDR, CDR2 SFDVKD. V gave up 7 bases and J gave up 5 bases, with 17 bases separating them.

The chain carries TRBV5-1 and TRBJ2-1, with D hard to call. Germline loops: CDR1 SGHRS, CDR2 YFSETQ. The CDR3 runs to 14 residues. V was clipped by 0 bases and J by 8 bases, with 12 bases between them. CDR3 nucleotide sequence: TGCGCCAGCAGCTTGGGGGCCGCGAGCGATGAGCAGTTCTTC. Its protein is CASSLGAASDEQFF. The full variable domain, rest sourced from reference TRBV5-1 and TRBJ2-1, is KAGVTQTPRYLIKTRGQQVTLSCSPISGHRSVSWYQQTPGQGLQFLFEYFSETQRNKGNFPGRFSGRQFSNSRSEMNVSTLELGDSALYLCASSLGAASDEQFFGPGTRLTVL.

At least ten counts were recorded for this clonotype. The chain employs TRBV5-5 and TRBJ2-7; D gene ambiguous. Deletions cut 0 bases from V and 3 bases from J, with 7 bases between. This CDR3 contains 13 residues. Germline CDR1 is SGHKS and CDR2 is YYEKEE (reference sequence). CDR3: CASSLAASYEQYF. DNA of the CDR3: TGTGCCAGCAGCTTGGCAGCTAGCTACGAGCAGTACTTC.

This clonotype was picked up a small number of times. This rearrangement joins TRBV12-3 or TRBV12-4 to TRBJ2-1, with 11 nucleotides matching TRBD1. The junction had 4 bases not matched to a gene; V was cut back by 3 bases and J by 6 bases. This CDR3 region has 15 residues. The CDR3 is CASSFSGTGGNEQFF. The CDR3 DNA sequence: TGTGCCAGCAGTTTCTCCGGGACAGGGGGCAATGAGCAGTTCTTC.

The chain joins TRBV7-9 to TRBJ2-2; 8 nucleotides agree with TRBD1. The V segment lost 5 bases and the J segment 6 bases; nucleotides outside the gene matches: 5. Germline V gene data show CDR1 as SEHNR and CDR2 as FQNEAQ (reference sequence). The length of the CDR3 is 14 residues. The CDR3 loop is CASSPTDRAGELFF. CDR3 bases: TGTGCCAGCAGCCCGACGGACAGGGCCGGGGAGCTGTTTTTT.

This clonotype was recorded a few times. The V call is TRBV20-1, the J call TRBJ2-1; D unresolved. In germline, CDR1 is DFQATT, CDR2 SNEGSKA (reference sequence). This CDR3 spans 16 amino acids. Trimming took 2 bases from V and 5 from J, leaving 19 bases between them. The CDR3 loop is CSARLLKVELHNEQFF. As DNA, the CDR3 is TGCAGTGCTAGATTACTGAAGGTGGAACTACACAATGAGCAGTTCTTC.

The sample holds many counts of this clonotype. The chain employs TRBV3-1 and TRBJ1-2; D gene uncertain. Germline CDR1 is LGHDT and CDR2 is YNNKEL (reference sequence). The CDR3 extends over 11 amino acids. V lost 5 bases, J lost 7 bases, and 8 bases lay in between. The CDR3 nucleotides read TGTGCCAGCAGCAACGTTGTTGGCTACACCTTC. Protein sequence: CASSNVVGYTF.

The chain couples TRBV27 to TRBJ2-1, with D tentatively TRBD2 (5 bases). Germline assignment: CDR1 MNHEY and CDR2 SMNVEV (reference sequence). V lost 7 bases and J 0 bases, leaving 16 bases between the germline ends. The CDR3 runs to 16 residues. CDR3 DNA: TGTGCCAGCACCCCTGCGGGCACGATCTCCTACAATGAGCAGTTCTTC. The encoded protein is CASTPAGTISYNEQFF.

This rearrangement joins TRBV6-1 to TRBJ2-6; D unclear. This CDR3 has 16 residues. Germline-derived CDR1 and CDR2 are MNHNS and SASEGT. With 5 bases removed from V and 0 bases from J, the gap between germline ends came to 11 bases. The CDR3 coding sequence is TGTGCCAGCAGTCCAGGTTACCACTCTGGGGCCAACGTCCTGACTTTC. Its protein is CASSPGYHSGANVLTF.

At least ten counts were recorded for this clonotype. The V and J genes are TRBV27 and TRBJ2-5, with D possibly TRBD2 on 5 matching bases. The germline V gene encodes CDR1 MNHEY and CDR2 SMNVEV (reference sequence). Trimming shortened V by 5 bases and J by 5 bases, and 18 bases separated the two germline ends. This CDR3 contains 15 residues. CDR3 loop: CASSGVRSRTETQYF. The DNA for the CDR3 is TGTGCCAGCAGTGGTGTCAGGAGTCGGACTGAGACCCAGTACTTC.